One sample yielded the 17 T cell receptor beta chains listed below, sequenced in a study of CD8+CD57+ T cells in acquired aplastic anemia. Genomic DNA constituted the template upon which TCR beta VDJ and CDR3 profiling was performed. TCRdb processed the reads anew with MiXCR; each CDR3 protein has one entry. The sample records 150,000 to 200,000 distinct CDR3 sequences, around 45% being singletons. The sequenced material came from sorted CD4+, CD8+, or CD8+CD57+ T cells (not recorded which) from PBMCs. The receptors derive from a human donor in good health.

This clonotype came up once. This could be a read error, since a much larger clone is one nucleotide away. The CDR3 sequence is CASSGGDSAGAREQYF. CDR3 coding DNA: TGTGCCAGCAGCGGGGGGGATTCAGCGGGAGCGCGCGAGCAGTACTTC. The chain combines TRBV9 with TRBJ2-7; 8 bases align to TRBD2. The germline V gene has CDR1 SGDLS and CDR2 YYNGEE. The V segment lost 3 bases and the J segment 6 bases; nucleotides outside the gene matches: 14. CDR3 size: 16 residues.

Many counts were recorded for this clonotype. The gene calls are TRBV2 and TRBJ2-5; tentative D call: TRBD2 (6 bases). Germline loops: CDR1 SNHLY, CDR2 FYNNEI. V was pared by 3 bases and J by 5 bases, with 13 bases between. The CDR3 runs 14 residues. The CDR3 is CASSEEGLLETQYF. The CDR3 DNA reads as TGTGCCAGCAGTGAGGAGGGCCTTTTGGAGACCCAGTACTTC.

This rearrangement joins TRBV10-3 to TRBJ2-1; D might be TRBD1 (5 bases). Germline CDR1 is ENHRY and CDR2 is SYGVKD. Trimming pared 11 bases from V and 9 bases from J, leaving 20 bases between. This CDR3 contains 13 residues. The CDR3 nucleotides read TGTGCCGTCTCCCGCCAGGGCGCCGTTGAGCAGTTCTTC. It encodes CAVSRQGAVEQFF.

A word on this clonotype: At one end the junction does not follow the germline gene, possibly because of a read error. J is TRBJ1-1 and V is TRBV3-1, with unresolved D. The CDR3 extends over 15 amino acids. Germline CDR1 and CDR2: LGHDT and YNNKEL (reference sequence). The chain's CDR3 is CASSQGLGGNPEAFF. The CDR3 DNA is TGTGCCAGCAGCCAAGGTCTTGGCGGGAACCCTGAAGCTTTCTTT.

V is TRBV20-1 and J is TRBJ2-1, with no clear D. The CDR3 totals 10 residues. In germline, CDR1 is DFQATT, CDR2 SNEGSKA (reference sequence). V lost 6 bases, J lost 4 bases, and 4 bases lay in between. The CDR3 DNA sequence: TGCAGTGCCCTTTACAATGAGCAGTTCTTC. As protein: CSALYNEQFF.

This clonotype has a count of ten or more. The chain uses TRBV6-5 and TRBJ1-6, with 12 nucleotides matching TRBD1. V was pared by 2 bases and J by 8 bases, with 4 bases of the junction left unmatched. The CDR3 is 16 amino acids. Germline assignment: CDR1 MNHEY and CDR2 SVGAGI. The CDR3 DNA is TGTGCCAGCAGTTACCCCGGGACAGGGGGCGATTCACCCCTCCACTTT. Its translation: CASSYPGTGGDSPLHF.

This clonotype was seen ten or more times. The genes are TRBV24-1 and TRBJ2-2, with a tentative D call TRBD1 (5 bases). V was shortened by 8 bases and J by 2 bases, with 11 bases between the two germline ends. The CDR3 runs to 14 residues. Germline V gene sequence: CDR1 KGHDR, CDR2 SFDVKD. The CDR3 is CATTRGPNTGELFF. The DNA for the CDR3 is TGTGCCACCACAAGGGGCCCAAACACCGGGGAGCTGTTTTTT.

To note about this clonotype: One end of the junction does not line up with germline, which may come from a read error. This chain joins TRBV3-1 and TRBJ1-2, with 8 bases aligning to TRBD1. The CDR3 spans 14 residues. Germline V gene data show CDR1 as LGHDT and CDR2 as YNNKEL (reference sequence). Here the CDR3 DNA reads TGTGCCGGCAGCACAGGGGGGGGTAACTATGGCTACACCTTC. Translated, it gives CAGSTGGGNYGYTF.

The V call is TRBV7-8, the J call TRBJ1-1, with D unclear. Germline V CDR1 and CDR2: SGHVS, FQNEAQ. This CDR3 contains 14 residues. Trimming shortened V by 2 bases and J by 5 bases, and 12 bases separated the two germline ends. DNA for the CDR3: TGTGCCAGCAGCTTAACGGACCGGGGAACTGAAGCTTTCTTT. Protein sequence: CASSLTDRGTEAFF.

V usage is TRBV7-6 and J usage is TRBJ2-1; 7 bases map to TRBD2. CDR3 length: 13 amino acids. V shed 5 bases and J 4 bases; nucleotides not matched to a gene: 2. CDR1 is SGHVS, CDR2 FNYEAQ, per germline. The CDR3, as DNA: TGTGCCAGCAGCGGGGGGGGATACAATGAGCAGTTCTTC. Translation gives CASSGGGYNEQFF.

V gene TRBV25-1 combines with J gene TRBJ2-5; 7 nucleotides align to TRBD1. The J segment lost 5 bases and the V segment lost 8 bases, leaving 8 bases of the junction unmatched. The CDR3 has 13 residues. CDR1 is MGHDK, CDR2 SYGVNS, per germline. The CDR3 spells CASAYRGTETQYF. CDR3 in DNA: TGTGCCAGCGCATACAGGGGAACGGAGACCCAGTACTTC.

This clonotype came up many times. The chain is built from TRBV20-1 and TRBJ2-7; D gene unclear. Germline CDR1 DFQATT, CDR2 SNEGSKA (reference sequence). The ends were cut back, 2 bases at V and 7 bases at J, with 9 bases in the middle. This CDR3 spans 11 amino acids. The chain's CDR3 is CSARSAREQYF. The CDR3 region has the DNA TGCAGTGCTAGAAGCGCGAGGGAGCAGTACTTC.

As concerns this clonotype: This may be a read error: a much more frequent sequence differs by one nucleotide. This chain links TRBV12-5 with TRBJ1-6, with 8 bases matching TRBD1. Germline loops: CDR1 LGHNT, CDR2 FRNRAP. This CDR3 is 16 amino acids long. The CDR3 is CASGTGQGSYSSPLHF. The DNA for the CDR3 is TGTGCTAGTGGTACCGGACAGGGATCCTATAGTTCACCCCTCCACTTT.

The genes are TRBV19 and TRBJ2-1; 11 bases map to TRBD1. The J segment lost 7 bases and the V segment lost 5 bases, leaving 7 bases of the junction unmatched. Germline V gene sequence: CDR1 LNHDA, CDR2 SQIVND (reference sequence). CDR3 length: 15 residues. CDR3 in DNA: TGTGCCAGTAGTTTAGGACAGGGGGCGCCGAATGAGCAGTTCTTC. Its protein is CASSLGQGAPNEQFF.

The V and J genes are TRBV6-1 and TRBJ1-4; no reliable D call. Deletions cut 7 bases from V and 8 bases from J, with 11 bases between. CDR1 and CDR2 from the germline V gene are MNHNS and SASEGT. This CDR3 region has 12 residues. The CDR3 DNA sequence: TGTGCCAGCACCGAAACCGGGGAAAAACTGTTTTTT. Protein sequence: CASTETGEKLFF.

V usage is TRBV7-2 and J usage is TRBJ2-5; D might be TRBD1 or TRBD2, each matching 6 bases. Trimming cost V 4 bases and J 5 bases, with 11 bases left between them. This CDR3 is 13 amino acids long. Germline assignment: CDR1 SGHTA and CDR2 FQGNSA. CDR3 coding DNA: TGTGCCAGCAGCTACGGGGGCCGGGAGACCCAGTACTTC. Its translation: CASSYGGRETQYF.

This chain connects TRBV20-1 to TRBJ1-6; 8 positions match TRBD1. This CDR3 contains 15 residues. CDR1 and CDR2 (germline): DFQATT, SNEGSKA (reference sequence). V trimming: 1 base; J trimming: 10 bases; junction bases outside the gene matches: 9. Here the CDR3 reads CSARVGQGGRSPLHF. For the CDR3, the DNA is TGCAGTGCTAGAGTAGGACAGGGCGGCCGATCACCCCTCCACTTT.